The source of this TCR beta chain is a study of radiotherapy plus CTLA-4 blockade in lung cancer. General observations from the study: Blood-borne expansion of tumor-derived TCR clones followed radiotherapy plus ipilimumab.

The protocol was immunoSEQ multiplex PCR, while the TCRdb copy is restricted to in-frame clones and leaves out a portion. The data hold about 88,000 clones, with more than 70% observed a single time. Focal radiation with ipilimumab CTLA-4 blockade was given to patients with chemo-refractory metastatic non-small-cell lung cancer. V lost 7 bases, J lost 0 bases, and 16 bases lay in between. The CDR3 runs to 15 residues. CDR1 and CDR2 (germline): MNHEY, SVGAGI. With regard to this clone: The antigen is unknown.

The source was peripheral blood, collected from a patient treated with radiotherapy plus ipilimumab. This TCR was sampled from a human donor with non-small cell lung cancer that progressed on radiotherapy plus ipilimumab. The chain couples TRBV6-5 to TRBJ2-7, with TRBD1 as a possible D gene (6 bases). CDR3 bases: TGTGCCAGCACTACTAACCGACAGGTCTCCTACGAGCAGTACTTC. Translation gives CASTTNRQVSYEQYF.